This T cell receptor (beta chain) originates from a study of blood T cells in healthy people across ages. Using a J-beta primer mix together with a sample-barcoded 5' primer, a second PCR was run for about 7 to 12 cycles. TCRdb analysed the 5' RACE reads with MiXCR anew, one entry per CDR3 protein. The profile shows fewer than 800,000 distinct CDR3 sequences, approximately 49% of them singletons. The CDR3 covers 15 residues. Trimming pared 1 base from V and 2 bases from J, leaving 12 bases between. Per the germline V gene, CDR1 is SGHTA and CDR2 is FQGNSA. This clonotype occurred a few times. V gene TRBV7-2 combines with J gene TRBJ2-7; unclear D gene. Sequencing used blood. The clonotype originates from a woman aged 60-75 years in good health. CDR3 amino acids: CASSLGGPITYEQYF. DNA of the CDR3: TGTGCCAGCAGCTTAGGTGGTCCGATAACCTACGAGCAGTACTTC.